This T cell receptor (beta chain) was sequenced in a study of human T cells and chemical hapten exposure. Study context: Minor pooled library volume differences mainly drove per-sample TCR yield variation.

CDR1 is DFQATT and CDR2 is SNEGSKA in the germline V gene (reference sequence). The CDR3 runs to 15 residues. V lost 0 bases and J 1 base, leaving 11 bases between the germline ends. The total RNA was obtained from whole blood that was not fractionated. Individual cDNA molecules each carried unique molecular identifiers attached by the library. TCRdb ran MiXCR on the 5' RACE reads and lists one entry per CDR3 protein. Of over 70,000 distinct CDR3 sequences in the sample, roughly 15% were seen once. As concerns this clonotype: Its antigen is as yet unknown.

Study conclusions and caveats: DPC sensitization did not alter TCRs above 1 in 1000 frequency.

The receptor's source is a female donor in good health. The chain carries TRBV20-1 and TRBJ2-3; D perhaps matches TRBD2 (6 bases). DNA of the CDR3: TGCAGTGCTAGAGATCCAAGGGAGGGCACAGATACGCAGTATTTT. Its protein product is CSARDPREGTDTQYF.